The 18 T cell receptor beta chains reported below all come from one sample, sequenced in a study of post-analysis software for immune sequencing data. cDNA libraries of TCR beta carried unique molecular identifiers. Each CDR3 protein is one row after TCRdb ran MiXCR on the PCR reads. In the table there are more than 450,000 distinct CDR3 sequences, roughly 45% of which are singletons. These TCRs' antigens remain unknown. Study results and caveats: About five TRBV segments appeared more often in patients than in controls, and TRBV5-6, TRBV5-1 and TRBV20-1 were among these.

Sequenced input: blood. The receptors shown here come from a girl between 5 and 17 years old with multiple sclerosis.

CDR3 region: CASSSRGRGAFF. For the CDR3, the DNA is TGTGCCAGCAGCTCCAGGGGTAGAGGAGCTTTCTTT. This rearrangement joins TRBV7-2 to TRBJ1-1, with D possibly matching TRBD1 (6 bases). Trimming pared 4 bases from V and 10 bases from J, leaving 13 bases between. The CDR3 covers 12 residues. CDR1 and CDR2 (germline): SGHTA, FQGNSA.

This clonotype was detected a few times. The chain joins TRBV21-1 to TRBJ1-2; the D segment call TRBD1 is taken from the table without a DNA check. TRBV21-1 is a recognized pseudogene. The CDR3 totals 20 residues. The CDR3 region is CASSKEGPGVRQTSNYGYTF. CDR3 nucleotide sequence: TGTGCCAGCAGCAAAGAGGGACCCGGGGTACGCCAAACTTCTAACTATGGCTACACCTTC.

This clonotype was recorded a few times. Written as DNA, the CDR3 is TGCAGTGCCGAAGCTAACAGGGGGCGCCTAGGGGAGCAGTACTTC. Translation: CSAEANRGRLGEQYF. The genes are TRBV20-1 and TRBJ2-7, with TRBD1 matching 9 bases. The CDR3 is made up of 15 amino acids. Per the germline V gene, CDR1 is DFQATT and CDR2 is SNEGSKA (reference sequence). V shed 6 bases, J shed 7 bases, and the junction held 16 bases outside the gene matches.

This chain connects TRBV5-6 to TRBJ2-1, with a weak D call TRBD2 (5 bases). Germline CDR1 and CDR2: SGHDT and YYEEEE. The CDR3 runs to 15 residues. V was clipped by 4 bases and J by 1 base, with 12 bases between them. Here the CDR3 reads CASSPSTSSYNEQFF. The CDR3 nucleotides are TGTGCCAGCAGCCCGTCAACTAGTTCCTACAATGAGCAGTTCTTC.

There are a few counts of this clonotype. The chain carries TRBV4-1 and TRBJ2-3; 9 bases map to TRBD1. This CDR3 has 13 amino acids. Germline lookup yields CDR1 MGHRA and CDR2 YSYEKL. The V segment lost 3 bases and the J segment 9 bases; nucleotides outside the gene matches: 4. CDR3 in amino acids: CASSQWTGDTQYF. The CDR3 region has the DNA TGCGCCAGCAGCCAGTGGACAGGGGACACGCAGTATTTT.

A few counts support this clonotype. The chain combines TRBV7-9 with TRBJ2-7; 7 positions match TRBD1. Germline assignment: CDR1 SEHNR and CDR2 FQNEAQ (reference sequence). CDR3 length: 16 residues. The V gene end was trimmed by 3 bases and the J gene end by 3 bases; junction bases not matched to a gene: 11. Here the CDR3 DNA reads TGTGCCAGCAGCTTTTATCGTTCGGGACAGCACTACGAGCAGTACTTC. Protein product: CASSFYRSGQHYEQYF.

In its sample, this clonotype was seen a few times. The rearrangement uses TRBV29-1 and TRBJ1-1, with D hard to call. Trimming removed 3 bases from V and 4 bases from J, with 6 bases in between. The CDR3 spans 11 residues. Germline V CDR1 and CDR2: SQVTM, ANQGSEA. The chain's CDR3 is CSVDSGTEAFF. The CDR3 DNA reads TGCAGCGTTGATTCGGGCACTGAAGCTTTCTTT.

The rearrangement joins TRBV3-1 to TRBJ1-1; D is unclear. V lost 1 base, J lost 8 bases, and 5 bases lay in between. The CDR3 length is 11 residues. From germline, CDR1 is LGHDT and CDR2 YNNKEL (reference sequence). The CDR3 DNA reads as TGTGCCAGCAGCCAAGCGGGGGAAGCTTTCTTT. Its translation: CASSQAGEAFF.

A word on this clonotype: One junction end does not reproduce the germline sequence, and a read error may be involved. The CDR3 DNA is TGCGCCAGCAGTGATAGGGACAGGGGCTATAGCAATCAACCCCAGCATTTT. As protein: CASSDRDRGYSNQPQHF. The rearrangement joins TRBV10-2 to TRBJ1-5, with 10 bases identical to TRBD1. In germline, CDR1 is WSHSY, CDR2 SAAADI. The CDR3 contains 17 residues.

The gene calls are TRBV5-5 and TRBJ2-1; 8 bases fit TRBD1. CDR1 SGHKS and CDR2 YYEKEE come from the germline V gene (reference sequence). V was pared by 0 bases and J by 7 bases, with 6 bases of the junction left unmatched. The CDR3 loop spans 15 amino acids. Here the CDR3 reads CASSLDGQGRNEQFF. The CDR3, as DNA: TGTGCCAGCAGCTTGGACGGACAGGGTCGAAATGAGCAGTTCTTC.

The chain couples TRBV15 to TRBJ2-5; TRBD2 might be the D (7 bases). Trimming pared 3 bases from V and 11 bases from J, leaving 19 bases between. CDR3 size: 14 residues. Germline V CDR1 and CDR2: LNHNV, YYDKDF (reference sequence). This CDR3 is CATSRGGGNNEQYF. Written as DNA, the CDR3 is TGTGCCACCAGCAGGGGAGGGGGGAACAATGAGCAGTACTTC.

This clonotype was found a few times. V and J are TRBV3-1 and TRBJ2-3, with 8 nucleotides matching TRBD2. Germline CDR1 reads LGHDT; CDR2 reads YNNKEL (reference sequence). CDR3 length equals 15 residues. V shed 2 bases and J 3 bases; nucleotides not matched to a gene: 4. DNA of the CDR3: TGTGCCAGCAGCCAAAGGACTAGCTTGACAGATACGCAGTATTTT. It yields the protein CASSQRTSLTDTQYF.

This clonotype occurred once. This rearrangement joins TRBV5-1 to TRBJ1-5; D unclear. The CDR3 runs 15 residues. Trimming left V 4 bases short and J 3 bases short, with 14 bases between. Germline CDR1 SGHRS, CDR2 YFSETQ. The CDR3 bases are TGCGCCAGCAGCCCTGGCAGCGGACTCAATCAGCCCCAGCATTTT. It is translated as CASSPGSGLNQPQHF. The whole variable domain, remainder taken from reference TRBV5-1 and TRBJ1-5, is KAGVTQTPRYLIKTRGQQVTLSCSPISGHRSVSWYQQTPGQGLQFLFEYFSETQRNKGNFPGRFSGRQFSNSRSEMNVSTLELGDSALYLCASSPGSGLNQPQHFGDGTRLSIL.

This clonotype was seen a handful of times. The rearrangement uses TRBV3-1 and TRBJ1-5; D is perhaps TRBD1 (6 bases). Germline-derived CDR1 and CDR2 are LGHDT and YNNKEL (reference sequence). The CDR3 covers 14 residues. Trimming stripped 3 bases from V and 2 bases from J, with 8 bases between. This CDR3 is CASSQRGGNQPQHF. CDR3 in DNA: TGTGCCAGCAGCCAGAGGGGGGGCAATCAGCCCCAGCATTTT.

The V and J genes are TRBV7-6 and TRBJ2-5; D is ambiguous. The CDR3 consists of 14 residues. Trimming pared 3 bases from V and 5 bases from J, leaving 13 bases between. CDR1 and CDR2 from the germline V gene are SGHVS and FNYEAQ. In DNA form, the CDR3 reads TGTGCCAGCAGCTTCCAGCAGTATGGGGAGACCCAGTACTTC. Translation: CASSFQQYGETQYF.

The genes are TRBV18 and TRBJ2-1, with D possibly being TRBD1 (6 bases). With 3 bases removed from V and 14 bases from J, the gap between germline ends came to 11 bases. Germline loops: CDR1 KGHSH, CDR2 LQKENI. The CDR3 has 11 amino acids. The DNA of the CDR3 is TGTGCCAGCTCACCGATCGAGGGGGAGTTCTTC. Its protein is CASSPIEGEFF. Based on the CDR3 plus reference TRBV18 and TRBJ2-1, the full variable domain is NAGVMQNPRHLVRRRGQEARLRCSPMKGHSHVYWYRQLPEEGLKFMVYLQKENIIDESGMPKERFSAEFPKEGPSILRIQQVVRGDSAAYFCASSPIEGEFFGPGTRLTVL.

The CDR3 region is CASSLSWTGYNSPLHF. DNA of the CDR3: TGTGCCAGCAGCTTATCCTGGACAGGGTATAATTCACCCCTCCACTTT. This rearrangement joins TRBV7-2 to TRBJ1-6, with 8 bases fitting TRBD1. The CDR3 spans 16 residues. Germline CDR1 is SGHTA and CDR2 is FQGNSA. Germline trimming cut 2 bases from V and 4 bases from J; bases unmatched to any gene: 4.

The CDR3 region is CASSLALSNEQFF. In DNA form, the CDR3 reads TGTGCCAGCAGCCTCGCCCTATCCAATGAGCAGTTCTTC. This chain connects TRBV3-1 to TRBJ2-1; no definite D call. Trimming took off 4 bases at V and 6 bases at J, with 10 bases between the two ends. CDR3 length: 13 amino acids. Per the germline V gene, CDR1 is LGHDT and CDR2 is YNNKEL (reference sequence).